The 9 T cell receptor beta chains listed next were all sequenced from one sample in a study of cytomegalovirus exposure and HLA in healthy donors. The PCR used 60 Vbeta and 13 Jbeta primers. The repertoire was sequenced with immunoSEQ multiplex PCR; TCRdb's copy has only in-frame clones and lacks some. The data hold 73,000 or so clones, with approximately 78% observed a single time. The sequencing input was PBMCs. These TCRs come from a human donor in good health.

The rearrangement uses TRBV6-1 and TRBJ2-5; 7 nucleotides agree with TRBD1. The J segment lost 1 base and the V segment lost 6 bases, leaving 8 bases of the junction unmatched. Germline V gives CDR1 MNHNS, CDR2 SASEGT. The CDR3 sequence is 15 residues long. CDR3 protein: CASSSLGQPQETQYF. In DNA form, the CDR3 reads TGTGCCAGCAGCTCCTTGGGACAGCCCCAAGAGACCCAGTACTTC.

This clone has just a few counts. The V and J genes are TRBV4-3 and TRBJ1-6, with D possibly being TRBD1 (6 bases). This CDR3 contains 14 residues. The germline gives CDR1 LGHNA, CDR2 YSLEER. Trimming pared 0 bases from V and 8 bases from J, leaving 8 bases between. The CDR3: CASSQEAGDSPLHF. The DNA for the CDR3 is TGCGCCAGCAGCCAAGAGGCAGGGGATTCACCCCTCCACTTT.

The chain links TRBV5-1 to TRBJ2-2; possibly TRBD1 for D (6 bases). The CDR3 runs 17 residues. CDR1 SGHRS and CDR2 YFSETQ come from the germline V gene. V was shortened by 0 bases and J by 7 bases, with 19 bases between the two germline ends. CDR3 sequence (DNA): TGCGCCAGCAGCTTGGCCCGCACAGGGAATTTTGGCGGGGAGCTGTTTTTT. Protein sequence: CASSLARTGNFGGELFF.

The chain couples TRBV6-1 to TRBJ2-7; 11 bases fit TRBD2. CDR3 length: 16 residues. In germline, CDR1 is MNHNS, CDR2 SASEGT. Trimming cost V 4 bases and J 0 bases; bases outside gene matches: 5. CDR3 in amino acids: CASSGLAGGFSYEQYF. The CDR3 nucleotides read TGTGCCAGCAGTGGGCTAGCGGGGGGCTTCTCCTACGAGCAGTACTTC.

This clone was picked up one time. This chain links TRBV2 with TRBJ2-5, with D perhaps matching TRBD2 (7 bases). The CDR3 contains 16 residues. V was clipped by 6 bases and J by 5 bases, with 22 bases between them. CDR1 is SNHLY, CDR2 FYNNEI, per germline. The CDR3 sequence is CASRLRPGGHGETQYF. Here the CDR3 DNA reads TGTGCCAGCAGGCTGAGGCCCGGGGGGCATGGGGAGACCCAGTACTTC.

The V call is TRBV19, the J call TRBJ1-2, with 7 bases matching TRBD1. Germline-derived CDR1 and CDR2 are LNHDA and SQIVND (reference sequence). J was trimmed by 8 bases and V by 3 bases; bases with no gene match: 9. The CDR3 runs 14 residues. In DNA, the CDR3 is TGTGCCAGTAGTATCCGGAGGGGGCAGAACGGCTACACCTTC. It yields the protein CASSIRRGQNGYTF.

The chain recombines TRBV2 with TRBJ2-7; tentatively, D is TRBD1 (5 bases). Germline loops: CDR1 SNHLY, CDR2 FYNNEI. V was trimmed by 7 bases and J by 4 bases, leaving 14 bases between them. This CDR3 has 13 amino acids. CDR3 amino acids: CASMRDRDYEQYF. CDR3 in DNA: TGTGCCAGCATGCGTGACAGAGATTACGAGCAGTACTTC.

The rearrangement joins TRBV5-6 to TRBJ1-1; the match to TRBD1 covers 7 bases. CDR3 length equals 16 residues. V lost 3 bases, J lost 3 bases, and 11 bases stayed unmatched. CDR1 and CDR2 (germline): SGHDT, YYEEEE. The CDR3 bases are TGTGCCAGCAGCTCCTTGACAGGGAGAGTCGACACTGAAGCTTTCTTT. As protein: CASSSLTGRVDTEAFF.

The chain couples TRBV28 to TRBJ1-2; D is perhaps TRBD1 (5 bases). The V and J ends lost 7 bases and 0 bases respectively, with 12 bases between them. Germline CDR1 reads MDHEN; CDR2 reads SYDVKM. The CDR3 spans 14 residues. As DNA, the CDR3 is TGTGCCAGCACCGACCCGACAGCTAACTATGGCTACACCTTC. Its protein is CASTDPTANYGYTF.